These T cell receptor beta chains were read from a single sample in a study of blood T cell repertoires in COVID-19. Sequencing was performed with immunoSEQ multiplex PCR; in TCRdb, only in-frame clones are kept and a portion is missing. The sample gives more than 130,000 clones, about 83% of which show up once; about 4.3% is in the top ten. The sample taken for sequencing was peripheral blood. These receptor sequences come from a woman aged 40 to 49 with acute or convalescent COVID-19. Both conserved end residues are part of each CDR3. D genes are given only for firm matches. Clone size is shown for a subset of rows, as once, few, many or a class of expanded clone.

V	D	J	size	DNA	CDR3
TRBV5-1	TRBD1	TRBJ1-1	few	TGCGCCAGCAGCCTCCAGGGGGCCCTGAACACTGAAGCTTTCTTT	CASSLQGALNTEAFF
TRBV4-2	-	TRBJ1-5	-	TGTGCCAGCAGCCAAGAACAGGGCCTCAATCAGCCCCAGCATTTT	CASSQEQGLNQPQHF
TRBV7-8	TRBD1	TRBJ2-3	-	TGTGCCAGCAGCTTCGGGACAGGGAGCGGGGATACGCAGTATTTT	CASSFGTGSGDTQYF
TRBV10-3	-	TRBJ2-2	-	TGTGCCACCGAAGAGAGGCCGGGAGTACCCGGGGAGCTGTTTTTT	CATEERPGVPGELFF
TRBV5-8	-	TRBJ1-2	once	TGTGCCAGCAGCTTGGGAGTAAACTATGGCTACACCTTC	CASSLGVNYGYTF
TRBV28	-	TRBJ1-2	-	TGTGCCAGCATCCCCGCCGCGGGCTATGGCTACACCTTC	CASIPAAGYGYTF
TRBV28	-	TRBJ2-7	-	TGTGCCAGCAGTCCACTTAACAGAATCTCCTACGAGCAGTACTTC	CASSPLNRISYEQYF
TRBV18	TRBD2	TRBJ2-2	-	TGTGCCAGCTCACCAAAACTAGCGGGAGGCACCGGGGAGCTGTTTTTT	CASSPKLAGGTGELFF
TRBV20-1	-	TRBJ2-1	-	TGCAGTGCTAAGAGCGCTTTGTTGGAGTTCTTC	CSAKSALLEFF
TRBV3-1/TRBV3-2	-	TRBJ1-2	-	TGTGCCAGCAGCCAAGAACGCGCCTATGGCTACACCTTC	CASSQERAYGYTF
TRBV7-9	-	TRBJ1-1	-	TGTGCCAGCAGCTTGACGACAGCGAACACTGAAGCTTTCTTT	CASSLTTANTEAFF
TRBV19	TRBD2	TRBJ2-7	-	TGTGCCAGTAGTATACGGGCGACTAGCGGGGTATTCTACGAGCAGTACTTC	CASSIRATSGVFYEQYF
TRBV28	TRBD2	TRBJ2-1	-	TGTGCCAGCAGGAGACTAGCGGCCTACAATGAGCAGTTCTTC	CASRRLAAYNEQFF
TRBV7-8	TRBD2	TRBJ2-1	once	TGTGCCAGCAGCTTTGCACCAACTAGCGGCTCCTACAATGAGCAGTTCTTC	CASSFAPTSGSYNEQFF
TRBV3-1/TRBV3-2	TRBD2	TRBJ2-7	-	TGTGCCAGCAGCCAAGAACTCGGGACTAGCGGGAGGGCCAAAGCCTACGAGCAGTACTTC	CASSQELGTSGRAKAYEQYF
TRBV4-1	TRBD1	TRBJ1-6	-	TGCGCCAGCAGCCCTCCAGGGGGCAGTTCACCCCTCCACTTT	CASSPPGGSSPLHF
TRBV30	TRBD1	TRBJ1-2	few	TGTGCCTGGAGAAGATCGGGAGGGGGCGCCGGCTATGGCTACACCTTC	CAWRRSGGGAGYGYTF
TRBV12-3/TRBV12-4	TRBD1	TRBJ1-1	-	TGTGCCAGCAGAATACAGGGGGCTGAAGCTTTCTTT	CASRIQGAEAFF
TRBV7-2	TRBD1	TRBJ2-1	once	TGTGCCAGCAGCTTCAGGGGGACCTCCTACAATGAGCAGTTCTTC	CASSFRGTSYNEQFF
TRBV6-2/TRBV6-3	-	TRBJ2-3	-	TGTGCCAGCAGCCAGGGAGGTCACACAGATACGCAGTATTTT	CASSQGGHTDTQYF